This record covers a single T cell receptor beta chain. Repertoires were generated with immunoSEQ multiplex PCR, while TCRdb's copy carries only in-frame clones and drops some. The repertoire holds tens of thousands of clones, over 70% seen once, with roughly 21% in the top ten. These data originate in a study of blood T cell repertoires in COVID-19. The source material was peripheral blood. The origin of this receptor is a man between 70 and 80 years old with acute or convalescent COVID-19.

CDR3 in amino acids: CASSFQKLAGGPRPADTQYF. CDR3 coding DNA: TGTGCCAGCAGTTTCCAAAAACTAGCGGGAGGGCCCCGCCCGGCAGATACGCAGTATTTT. The chain employs TRBV28 and TRBJ2-3, with 13 bases identical to TRBD2. The CDR3 has 20 amino acids. CDR1 and CDR2 (germline): MDHEN, SYDVKM. Unmatched junction bases numbered 16, after V lost 3 bases and J lost 4 bases.